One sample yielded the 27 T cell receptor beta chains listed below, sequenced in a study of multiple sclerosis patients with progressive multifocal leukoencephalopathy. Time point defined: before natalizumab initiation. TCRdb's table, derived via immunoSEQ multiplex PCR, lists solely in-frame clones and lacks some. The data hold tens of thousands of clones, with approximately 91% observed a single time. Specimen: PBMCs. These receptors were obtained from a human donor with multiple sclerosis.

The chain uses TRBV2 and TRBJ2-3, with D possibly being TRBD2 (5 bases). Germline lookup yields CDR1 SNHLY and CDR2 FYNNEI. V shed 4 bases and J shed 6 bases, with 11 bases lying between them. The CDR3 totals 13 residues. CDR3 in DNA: TGTGCCAGCAGTGTAGAGGGAGAGGATACGCAGTATTTT. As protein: CASSVEGEDTQYF.

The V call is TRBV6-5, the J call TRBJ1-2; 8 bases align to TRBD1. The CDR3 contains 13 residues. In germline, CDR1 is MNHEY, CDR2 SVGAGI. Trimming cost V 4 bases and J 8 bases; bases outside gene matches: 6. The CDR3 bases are TGTGCCAGCAGTTGGCAGGGGGCGCGGGGCTACACCTTC. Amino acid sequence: CASSWQGARGYTF.

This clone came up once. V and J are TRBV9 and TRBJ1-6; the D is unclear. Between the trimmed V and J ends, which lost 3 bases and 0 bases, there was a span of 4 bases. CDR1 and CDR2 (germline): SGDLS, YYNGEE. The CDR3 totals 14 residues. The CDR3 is CASSGGSYNSPLHF. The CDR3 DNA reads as TGTGCCAGCAGCGGTGGCTCCTATAATTCACCCCTCCACTTT.

CDR3 in amino acids: CASSLGGGSSYNEQFF. The DNA for the CDR3 is TGTGCCAGCAGCTTAGGAGGGGGGAGCTCCTACAATGAGCAGTTCTTC. The V call is TRBV11-3, the J call TRBJ2-1; tentatively, D is TRBD1 or TRBD2 (6 bases each). Trimming left V 1 base short and J 0 bases short, with 10 bases between. Germline V lookup: CDR1 SGHNT, CDR2 YENEEA. This CDR3 comprises 16 residues.

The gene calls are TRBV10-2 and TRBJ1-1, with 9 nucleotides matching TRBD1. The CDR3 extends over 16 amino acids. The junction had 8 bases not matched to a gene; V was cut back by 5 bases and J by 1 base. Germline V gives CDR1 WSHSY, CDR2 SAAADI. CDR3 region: CASSLGQGSGNTEAFF. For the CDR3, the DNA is TGCGCCAGCAGTCTAGGACAGGGGTCCGGGAACACTGAAGCTTTCTTT.

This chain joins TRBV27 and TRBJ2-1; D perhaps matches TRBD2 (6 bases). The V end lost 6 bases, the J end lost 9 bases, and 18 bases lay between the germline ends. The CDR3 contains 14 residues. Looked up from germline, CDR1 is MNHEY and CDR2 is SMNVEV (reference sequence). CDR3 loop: CASRLGLVESEQFF. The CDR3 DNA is TGTGCCAGCAGACTGGGACTCGTCGAGAGTGAGCAGTTCTTC.

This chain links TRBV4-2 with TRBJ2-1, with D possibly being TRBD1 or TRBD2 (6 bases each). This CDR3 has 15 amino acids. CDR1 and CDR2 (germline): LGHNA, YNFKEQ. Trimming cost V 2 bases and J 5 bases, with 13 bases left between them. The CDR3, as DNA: TGTGCCAGCAGCCAAACGGGGGCGCTTAACAATGAGCAGTTCTTC. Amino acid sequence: CASSQTGALNNEQFF.

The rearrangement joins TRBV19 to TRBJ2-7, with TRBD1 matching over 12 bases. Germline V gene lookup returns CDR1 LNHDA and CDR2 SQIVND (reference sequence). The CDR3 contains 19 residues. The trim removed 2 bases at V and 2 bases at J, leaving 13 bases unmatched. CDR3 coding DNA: TGTGCCAGTAGTATAATTGGGACAGGGGGCCATGGGTCTCCCTACGAGCAGTACTTC. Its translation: CASSIIGTGGHGSPYEQYF.

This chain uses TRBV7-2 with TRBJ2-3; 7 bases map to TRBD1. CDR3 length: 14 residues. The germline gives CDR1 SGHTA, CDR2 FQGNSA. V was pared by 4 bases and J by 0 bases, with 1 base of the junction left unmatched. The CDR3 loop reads CASSSTGSTDTQYF. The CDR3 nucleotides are TGTGCCAGCAGCTCGACAGGGAGCACAGATACGCAGTATTTT.

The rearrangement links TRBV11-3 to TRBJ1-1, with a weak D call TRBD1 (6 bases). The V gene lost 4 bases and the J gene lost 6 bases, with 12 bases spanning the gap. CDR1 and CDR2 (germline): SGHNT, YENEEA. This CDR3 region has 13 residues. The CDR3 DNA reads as TGTGCCAGCAGCTCCGTCAGGGGCCCTGAAGCTTTCTTT. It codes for CASSSVRGPEAFF. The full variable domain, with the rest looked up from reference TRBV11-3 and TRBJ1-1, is EAGVVQSPRYKIIEKKQPVAFWCNPISGHNTLYWYLQNLGQGPELLIRYENEEAVDDSQLPKDRFSAERLKGVDSTLKIQPAELGDSAVYLCASSSVRGPEAFFGQGTRLTVV.

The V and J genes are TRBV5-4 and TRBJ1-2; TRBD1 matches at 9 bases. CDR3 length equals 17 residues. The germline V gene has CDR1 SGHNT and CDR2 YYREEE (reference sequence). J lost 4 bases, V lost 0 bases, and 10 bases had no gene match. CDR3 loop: CASSLGGGQGISYGYTF. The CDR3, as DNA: TGTGCCAGCAGCTTGGGGGGAGGACAGGGGATTAGCTATGGCTACACCTTC.

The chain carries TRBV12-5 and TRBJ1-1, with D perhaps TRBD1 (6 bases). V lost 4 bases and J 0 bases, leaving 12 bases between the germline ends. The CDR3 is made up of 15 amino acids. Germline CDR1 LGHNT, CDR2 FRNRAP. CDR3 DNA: TGTGCTAGTGGTTGGACAGCCGCTCTGAACACTGAAGCTTTCTTT. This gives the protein CASGWTAALNTEAFF.

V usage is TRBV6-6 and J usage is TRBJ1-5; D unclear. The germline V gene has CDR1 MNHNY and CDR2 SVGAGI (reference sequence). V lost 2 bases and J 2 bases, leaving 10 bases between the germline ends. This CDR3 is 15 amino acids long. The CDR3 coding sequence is TGTGCCAGCAGTTACCCCGGGTTCGGCAATCAGCCCCAGCATTTT. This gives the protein CASSYPGFGNQPQHF.

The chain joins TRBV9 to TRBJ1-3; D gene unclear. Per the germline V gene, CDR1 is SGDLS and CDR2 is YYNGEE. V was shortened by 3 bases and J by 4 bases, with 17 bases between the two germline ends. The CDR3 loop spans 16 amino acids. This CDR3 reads CASSGPTGGLGNTIYF. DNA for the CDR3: TGTGCCAGCAGCGGCCCCACGGGCGGACTAGGAAACACCATATATTTT.

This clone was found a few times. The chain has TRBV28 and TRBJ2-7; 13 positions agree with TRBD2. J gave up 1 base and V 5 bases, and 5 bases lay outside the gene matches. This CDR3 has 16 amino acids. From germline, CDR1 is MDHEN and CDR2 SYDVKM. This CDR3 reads CASSAGTSGISYEQYF. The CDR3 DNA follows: TGTGCCAGCAGTGCAGGGACTAGCGGGATATCCTACGAGCAGTACTTC.

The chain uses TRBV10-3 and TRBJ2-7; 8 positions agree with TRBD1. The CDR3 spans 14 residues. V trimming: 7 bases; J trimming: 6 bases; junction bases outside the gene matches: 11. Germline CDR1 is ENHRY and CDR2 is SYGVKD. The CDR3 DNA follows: TGTGCCATCACAAAACGGCAGGGGGCCGCCGAGCAGTACTTC. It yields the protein CAITKRQGAAEQYF.

CDR3 DNA sequence: TGTGCCAGCAGTCGGACAGACCGAGGCTCCTACGAGCAGTACTTC. This encodes CASSRTDRGSYEQYF. The chain combines TRBV7-6 with TRBJ2-7; TRBD1 is a possible D gene (6 bases). The V and J ends lost 6 bases and 0 bases respectively, with 15 bases between them. In germline, CDR1 is SGHVS, CDR2 FNYEAQ. This CDR3 comprises 15 residues.

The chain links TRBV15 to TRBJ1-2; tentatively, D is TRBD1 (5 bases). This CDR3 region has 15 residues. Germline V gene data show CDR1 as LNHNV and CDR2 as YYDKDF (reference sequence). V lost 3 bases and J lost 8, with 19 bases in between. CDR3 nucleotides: TGTGCCACCAGCAGCCCTAGCGGGGGAACGAGGGGCTACACCTTC. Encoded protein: CATSSPSGGTRGYTF.

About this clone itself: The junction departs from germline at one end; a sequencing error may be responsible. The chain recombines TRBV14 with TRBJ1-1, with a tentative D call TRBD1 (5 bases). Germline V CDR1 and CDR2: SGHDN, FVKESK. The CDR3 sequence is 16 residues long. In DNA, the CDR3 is TGTGCCGGCAGCCTGCTGGGGCGGGGATCGTACACTGAAGCTTTCTTT. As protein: CAGSLLGRGSYTEAFF.

The CDR3 reads CASRPSGTQPQHF. DNA of the CDR3: TGTGCCAGCAGGCCATCGGGGACTCAGCCCCAGCATTTT. J is TRBJ1-5 and V is TRBV6-5; a weak D match, TRBD1 (5 bases). Between the trimmed V and J ends, which lost 6 bases and 6 bases, there was a span of 12 bases. The germline CDR1 and CDR2 sequences are MNHEY and SVGAGI. This CDR3 is built from 13 residues.

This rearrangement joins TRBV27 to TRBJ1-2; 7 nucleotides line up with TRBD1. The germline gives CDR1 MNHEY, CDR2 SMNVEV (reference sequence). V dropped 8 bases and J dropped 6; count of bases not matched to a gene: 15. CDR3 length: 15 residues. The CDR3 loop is CASSRDSLLRDGYTF. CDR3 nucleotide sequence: TGTGCCAGCTCCAGGGACAGCCTCCTGCGTGATGGCTACACCTTC.

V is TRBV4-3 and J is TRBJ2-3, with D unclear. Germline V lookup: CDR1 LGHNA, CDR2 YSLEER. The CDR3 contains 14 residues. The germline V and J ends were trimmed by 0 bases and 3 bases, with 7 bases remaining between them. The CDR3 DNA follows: TGCGCCAGCAGCCAAGATACCGCGACAGATACGCAGTATTTT. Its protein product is CASSQDTATDTQYF.

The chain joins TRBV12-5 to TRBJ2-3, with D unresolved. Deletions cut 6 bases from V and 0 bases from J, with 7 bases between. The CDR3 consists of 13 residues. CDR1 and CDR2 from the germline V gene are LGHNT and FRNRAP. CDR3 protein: CASGGTSTDTQYF. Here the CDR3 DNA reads TGTGCTAGTGGAGGTACTAGCACAGATACGCAGTATTTT.

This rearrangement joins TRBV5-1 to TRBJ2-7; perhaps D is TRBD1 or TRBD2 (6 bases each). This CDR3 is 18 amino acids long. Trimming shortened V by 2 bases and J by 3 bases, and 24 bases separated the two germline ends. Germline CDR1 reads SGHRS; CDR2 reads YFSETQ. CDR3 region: CASSFTSGQAGFGYEQYF. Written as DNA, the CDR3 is TGCGCCAGCAGCTTTACTTCGGGACAAGCGGGTTTTGGCTACGAGCAGTACTTC. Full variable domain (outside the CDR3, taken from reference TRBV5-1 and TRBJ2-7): KAGVTQTPRYLIKTRGQQVTLSCSPISGHRSVSWYQQTPGQGLQFLFEYFSETQRNKGNFPGRFSGRQFSNSRSEMNVSTLELGDSALYLCASSFTSGQAGFGYEQYFGPGTRLTVT.

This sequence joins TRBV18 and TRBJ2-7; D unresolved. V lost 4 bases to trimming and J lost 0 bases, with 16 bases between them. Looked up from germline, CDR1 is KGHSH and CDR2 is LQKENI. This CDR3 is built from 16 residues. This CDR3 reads CASSLNEGVGSYEQYF. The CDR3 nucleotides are TGTGCCAGCTCACTAAATGAAGGAGTCGGCTCCTACGAGCAGTACTTC.

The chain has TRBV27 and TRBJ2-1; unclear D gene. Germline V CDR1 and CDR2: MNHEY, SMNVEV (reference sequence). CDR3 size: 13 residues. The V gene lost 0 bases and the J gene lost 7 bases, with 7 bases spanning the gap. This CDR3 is CASSLSMGNEQFF. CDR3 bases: TGTGCCAGCAGTTTATCGATGGGAAATGAGCAGTTCTTC.

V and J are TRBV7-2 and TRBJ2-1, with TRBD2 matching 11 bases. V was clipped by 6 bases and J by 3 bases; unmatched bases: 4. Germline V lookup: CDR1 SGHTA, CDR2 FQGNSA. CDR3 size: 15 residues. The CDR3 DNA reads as TGTGCCAGCAGACTTAGCGGGAGGGTCTACAATGAGCAGTTCTTC. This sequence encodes CASRLSGRVYNEQFF.